This entry concerns a single T cell receptor (beta chain). This entry comes from a study of Graves' ophthalmopathy and Graves' hyperthyroidism. CDR3 regions of TCR beta were amplified from RNA transcripts. The workflow started with a first-round RT-PCR run with HTBI primers and then moved on to a second-round multiplex PCR. One entry per CDR3 protein, called by TCRdb with MiXCR from the multiplex PCR reads. This sample has around 600,000 distinct CDR3 sequences, with about 40% found just once. The germline V gene has CDR1 SNHLY and CDR2 FYNNEI. V shed 8 bases and J shed 2 bases, with 16 bases lying between them. CDR3 length equals 14 residues. If patients had other autoimmune diseases, uncontrolled infections, pregnancy or lactation, they were excluded. Symptoms, serum thyroxine and TRAb, thyroid ultrasound, and orbital computed tomography formed the diagnostic basis.

Specimen: peripheral blood. The source is an adult man with Graves' ophthalmopathy. The chain combines TRBV2 with TRBJ2-7; TRBD1 might be the D (6 bases). The DNA of the CDR3 is TGTGCCAGCTTAATGGGGGACACCCCCTACGAGCAGTACTTC. Protein: CASLMGDTPYEQYF. The full variable domain, with the rest looked up from reference TRBV2 and TRBJ2-7, is EPEVTQTPSHQVTQMGQEVILRCVPISNHLYFYWYRQILGQKVEFLVSFYNNEISEKSEIFDDQFSVERPDGSNFTLKIRSTKLEDSAMYFCASLMGDTPYEQYFGPGTRLTVT.